The sequence of this T cell receptor beta chain was determined in a study of blood T cells in healthy people across ages. As for this clonotype: Its specificity is not known.

Germline V gene sequence: CDR1 DFQATT, CDR2 SNEGSKA (reference sequence). V was cut by 5 bases and J by 2 bases, with 14 bases left in between. The CDR3 is 14 amino acids. Study-wide findings and caveats: The recorded TCR beta diversity per million T cells decreased in a roughly linear manner with age. Not knowing donor CMV status may have confounded expanded clonotype changes.

Together with a sample-barcoded 5' primer, a J-beta primer mix was included in a second PCR lasting about 6 to 11 cycles. TCRdb ran MiXCR on the 5' RACE reads and lists one entry per CDR3 protein. This table has 1.5 million to 2 million distinct CDR3 sequences, approximately 30% appearing once. This TCR was recovered from a woman aged 25 to 45 in good health. Sequenced material: blood. The rearrangement uses TRBV20-1 and TRBJ2-3, with D possibly TRBD1 on 5 matching bases. CDR3 in amino acids: CSAPGHFYTDTQYF. DNA of the CDR3: TGCAGTGCTCCTGGACACTTTTACACAGATACGCAGTATTTT.